This record looks at one TCR beta chain sequence and its context. The data were obtained in a study of siplizumab effects on memory and regulatory T cells. Repertoires were generated with immunoSEQ multiplex PCR, while TCRdb's copy carries only in-frame clones and drops some. Among about 50,000 clones, about 94% were seen once, and the ten largest hold 15% to 20%. This CDR3 has 12 residues. Germline values: CDR1 SEHNR, CDR2 FQNEAQ (reference sequence). V was shortened by 5 bases and J by 13 bases, with 15 bases between the two germline ends. This TCR came from a human donor in good health. V usage is TRBV7-9 and J usage is TRBJ2-1; D gene uncertain. The sequencing sample was made of CD8+ T cells sorted from blood. CDR3 residues: CASSHKGEKQFF. The CDR3 DNA follows: TGTGCCAGCAGCCACAAAGGAGAGAAACAGTTCTTC.